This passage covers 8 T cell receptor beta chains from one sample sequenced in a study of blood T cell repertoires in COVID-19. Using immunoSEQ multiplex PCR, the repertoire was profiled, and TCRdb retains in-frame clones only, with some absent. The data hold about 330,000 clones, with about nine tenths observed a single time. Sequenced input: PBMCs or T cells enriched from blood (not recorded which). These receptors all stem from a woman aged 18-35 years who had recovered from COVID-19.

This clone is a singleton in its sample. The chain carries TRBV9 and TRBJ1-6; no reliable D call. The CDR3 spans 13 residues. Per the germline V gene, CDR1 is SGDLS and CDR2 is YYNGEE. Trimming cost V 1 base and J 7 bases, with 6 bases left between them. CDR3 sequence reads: CASSVSNNSPLHF. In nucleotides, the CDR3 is TGTGCCAGCAGCGTAAGCAACAATTCACCCCTCCACTTT.

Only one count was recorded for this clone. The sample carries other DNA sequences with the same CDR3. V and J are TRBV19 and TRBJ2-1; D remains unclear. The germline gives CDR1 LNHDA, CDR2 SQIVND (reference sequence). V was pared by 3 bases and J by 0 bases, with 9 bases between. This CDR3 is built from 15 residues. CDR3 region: CASSIYRSSYNEQFF. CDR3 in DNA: TGTGCCAGTAGTATTTATAGGAGCTCCTACAATGAGCAGTTCTTC. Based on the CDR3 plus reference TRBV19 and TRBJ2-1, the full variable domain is DGGITQSPKYLFRKEGQNVTLSCEQNLNHDAMYWYRQDPGQGLRLIYYSQIVNDFQKGDIAEGYSVSREKKESFPLTVTSAQKNPTAFYLCASSIYRSSYNEQFFGPGTRLTVL.

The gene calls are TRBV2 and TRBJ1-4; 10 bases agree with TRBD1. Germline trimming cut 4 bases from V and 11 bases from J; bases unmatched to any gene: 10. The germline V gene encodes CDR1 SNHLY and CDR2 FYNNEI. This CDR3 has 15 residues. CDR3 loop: CASSATGTGVGKLFF. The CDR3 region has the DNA TGTGCCAGCAGTGCGACCGGGACAGGGGTGGGTAAACTGTTTTTT.

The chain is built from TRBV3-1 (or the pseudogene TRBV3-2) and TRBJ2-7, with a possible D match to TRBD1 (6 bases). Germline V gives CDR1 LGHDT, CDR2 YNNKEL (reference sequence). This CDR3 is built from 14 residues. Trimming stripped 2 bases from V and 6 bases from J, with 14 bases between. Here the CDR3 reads CASSQPGHPFEQYF. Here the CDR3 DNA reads TGTGCCAGCAGCCAACCGGGACACCCCTTCGAGCAGTACTTC.

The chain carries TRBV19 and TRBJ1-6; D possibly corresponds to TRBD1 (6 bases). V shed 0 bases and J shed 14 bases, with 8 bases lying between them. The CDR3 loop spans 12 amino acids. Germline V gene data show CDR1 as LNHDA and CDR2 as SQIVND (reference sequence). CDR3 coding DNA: TGTGCCAGTAGTATAGAACAGGGAACCCTCCACTTT. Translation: CASSIEQGTLHF.

The DNA of the CDR3 is TGTGCCAGCAACCCAAGACTAGCGGGGGGGCGAGAGACCCAGTACTTC. Amino acid sequence: CASNPRLAGGRETQYF. The rearrangement joins TRBV3-1 (or the pseudogene TRBV3-2) to TRBJ2-5, with 14 positions matching TRBD2. CDR3 size: 16 residues. Per germline, CDR1 LGHDT and CDR2 YNNKEL (reference sequence). Germline trimming cut 7 bases from V and 4 bases from J; bases unmatched to any gene: 8.

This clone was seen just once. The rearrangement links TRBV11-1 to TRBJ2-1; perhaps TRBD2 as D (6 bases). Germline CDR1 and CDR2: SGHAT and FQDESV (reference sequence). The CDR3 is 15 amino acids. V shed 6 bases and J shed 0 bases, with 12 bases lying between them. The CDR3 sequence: CASRSGLSSYNEQFF. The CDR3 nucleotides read TGTGCCAGCAGGTCGGGACTCAGCTCCTACAATGAGCAGTTCTTC.

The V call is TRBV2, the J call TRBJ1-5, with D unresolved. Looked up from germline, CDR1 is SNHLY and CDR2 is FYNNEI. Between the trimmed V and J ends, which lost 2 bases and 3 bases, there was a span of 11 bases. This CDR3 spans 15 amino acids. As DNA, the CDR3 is TGTGCCAGCAGTGAATTGGGAGGGAACAATCAGCCCCAGCATTTT. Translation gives CASSELGGNNQPQHF. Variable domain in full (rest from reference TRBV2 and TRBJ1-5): EPEVTQTPSHQVTQMGQEVILRCVPISNHLYFYWYRQILGQKVEFLVSFYNNEISEKSEIFDDQFSVERPDGSNFTLKIRSTKLEDSAMYFCASSELGGNNQPQHFGDGTRLSIL.